This section outlines one TCR beta chain sequence together with its context. This record comes from a study of shared clonotypes between healthy human individuals. Across the study: The donors, a couple of women and a few men, were aged 18 to 49.

Sequencing used immunoSEQ multiplex PCR; TCRdb keeps in-frame clones, though not all of them. The table includes approximately 2.5 million clones, around nine tenths detected once. The study enrolled healthy HIV-negative adults without recent acute infections or vaccinations as donors. Germline values: CDR1 MNHEY, CDR2 SMNVEV (reference sequence). J gave up 1 base and V 5 bases, and 4 bases lay outside the gene matches. The CDR3 length is 15 residues. This clonotype was sampled from a young man in good health. The chain has TRBV27 and TRBJ1-1, with 10 bases that match TRBD1. What was sequenced was naive CD4+ T cells sorted from blood. The subset was: CD45RA+ positively selected. CDR3 in DNA: TGTGCCAGCAGTCCCGGGACAGGGGCGAACACTGAAGCTTTCTTT. Residues: CASSPGTGANTEAFF.